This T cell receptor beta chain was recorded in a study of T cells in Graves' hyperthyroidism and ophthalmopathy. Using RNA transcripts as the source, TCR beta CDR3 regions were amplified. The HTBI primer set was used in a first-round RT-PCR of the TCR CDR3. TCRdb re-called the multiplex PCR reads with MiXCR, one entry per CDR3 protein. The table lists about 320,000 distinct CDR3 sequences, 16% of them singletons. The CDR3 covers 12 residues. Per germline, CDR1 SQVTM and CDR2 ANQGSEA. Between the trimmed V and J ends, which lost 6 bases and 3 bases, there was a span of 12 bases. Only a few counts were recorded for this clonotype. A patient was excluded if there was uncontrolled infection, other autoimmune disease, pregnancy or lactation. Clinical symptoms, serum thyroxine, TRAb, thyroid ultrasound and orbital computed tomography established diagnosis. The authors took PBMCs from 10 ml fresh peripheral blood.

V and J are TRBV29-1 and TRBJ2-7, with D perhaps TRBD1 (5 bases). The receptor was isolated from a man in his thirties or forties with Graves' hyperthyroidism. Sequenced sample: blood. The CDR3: CSVLTDNYEQYF. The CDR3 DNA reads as TGCAGCGTGCTGACGGACAACTACGAGCAGTACTTC.